One and the same sample provided the 3 T cell receptor beta chains below, sequenced in a study of Ad26.COV2.S vaccination and SARS-CoV-2 variants (dated by TCRdb to about 2021). The sample's treatment or condition label is to be understood as: over 15 received Ad26.COV2.S at low or high dose, single or two shots; roughly 5 received placebo; per-sample allocation not given. Repertoires of vaccine and placebo recipients were sequenced from samples taken on day 63 after the first injection. Library method: the immunoSEQ multiplex PCR assay. In TCRdb, the immuneACCESS table is reduced to in-frame sequences with V and J assigned. These tables do not hold every clone; where another copy was compared, an unresolved V gene accounts for under half, and the others remain unexplained. Counted in this sample were hundreds of thousands of clones; roughly 90% of them appeared once. Over 1.3% of the sample is taken by the ten largest.

Material: peripheral blood, obtained in a trial of Ad26.COV2.S vaccine versus placebo. Every receptor here comes from a person between 18 and 59 years old who received the Ad26.COV2.S COVID-19 vaccine or a placebo.

The V gene is TRBV12-3 or TRBV12-4, the J gene TRBJ2-1; D gene unclear. Trimming removed 1 base at V and 6 bases at J, with 4 bases between. The CDR3 totals 12 residues. Here the CDR3 reads CASSLVANEQFF. The CDR3 DNA is TGTGCCAGCAGTTTAGTGGCCAATGAGCAGTTCTTC.

This clone was observed once. Here the CDR3 reads CASSWTSGGAYEQYF. CDR3 nucleotides: TGCGCCAGCAGCTGGACTAGCGGGGGGGCGTACGAGCAGTACTTC. The chain employs TRBV5-1 and TRBJ2-7, with 15 bases fitting TRBD2. V lost 3 bases, J lost 4 bases, and 2 bases stayed unmatched. The CDR3 is 15 residues long. The germline V gene has CDR1 SGHRS and CDR2 YFSETQ.

The chain carries TRBV18 and TRBJ1-5, with no clear D. The CDR3 runs to 15 residues. CDR1 is KGHSH, CDR2 LQKENI, per germline. The V gene lost 3 bases and the J gene lost 4 bases, with 13 bases spanning the gap. In DNA form, the CDR3 reads TGTGCCAGCTCACCGAACGGAGGGAGGAATCAGCCCCAGCATTTT. Encoded protein: CASSPNGGRNQPQHF.